This T cell receptor beta chain appears in the sequencing data of a study of OX40 agonist ivuxolimab in advanced cancers. Across the study: The study gave patients intravenous ivuxolimab at 0.01 to 10 mg/kg every 2 weeks.

About this clone itself: Its matching antigen is unknown.

Findings and limits, study-wide: Averaged across samples, CD8+ T cells carried more expanded clones than CD4+ did. Both CD4+ and CD8+ T cell populations in blood had undergone clonal expansion by week 6 at 0.1 to 3.0 mg/kg.

Some clones are missing from TCRdb's copy, which holds only in-frame ones; the method was immunoSEQ multiplex PCR. Of about 84,000 clones detected, approximately 93% appear once; the ten largest clones hold approximately 10%. Germline CDR1 and CDR2: SGHVS and FNYEAQ. With V trimmed by 1 base and J by 0 bases, 7 bases remained unmatched. There are 17 residues in the CDR3. The TCR was taken from an adult with an advanced solid tumor such as melanoma, head and neck, liver or kidney cancer. The V gene is TRBV7-6, the J gene TRBJ2-7, with TRBD2 identical over 9 bases. The starting material was CD4+ or CD8+ T cells sorted from blood, obtained in a trial of the OX40 agonist ivuxolimab. CDR3: CASSLGSSGRNSYEQYF. The DNA for the CDR3 is TGTGCCAGCAGCTTAGGGAGCAGCGGGAGGAACTCCTACGAGCAGTACTTC.